The source of this T cell receptor beta chain is a study of cytomegalovirus exposure and HLA in healthy donors. Primers for the PCR totalled 60 Vbeta and 13 Jbeta. Sequencing was performed with immunoSEQ multiplex PCR; in TCRdb, only in-frame clones are kept and a portion is missing. The sample carries roughly 150,000 clones, roughly 80% recorded once. Unmatched junction bases numbered 9, after V lost 10 bases and J lost 5 bases. Germline V gene lookup returns CDR1 MDHEN and CDR2 SYDVKM. The CDR3 has 14 residues. The origin of this receptor is a man in his fifties or sixties in good health and CMV-seropositive. Specimen: PBMCs. The rearrangement uses TRBV28 and TRBJ1-4; 8 bases map to TRBD1. The CDR3 DNA sequence: TGTGCCACCCTGACAGGGGCAAGGAATGAAAAACTGTTTTTT. Protein product: CATLTGARNEKLFF.